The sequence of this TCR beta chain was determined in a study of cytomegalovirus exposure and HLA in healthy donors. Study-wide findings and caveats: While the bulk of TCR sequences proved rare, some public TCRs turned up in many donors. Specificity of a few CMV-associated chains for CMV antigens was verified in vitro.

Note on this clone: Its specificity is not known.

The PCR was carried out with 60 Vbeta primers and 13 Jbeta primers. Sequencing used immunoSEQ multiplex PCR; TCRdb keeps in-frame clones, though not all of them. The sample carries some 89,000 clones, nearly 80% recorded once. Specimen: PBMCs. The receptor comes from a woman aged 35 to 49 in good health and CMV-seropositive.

The CDR3 DNA follows: TGTGCCAGCAGTTTCGGGGACAGGCCGACTCGGGCTTTCTTT. Translation: CASSFGDRPTRAFF. The rearrangement joins TRBV28 to TRBJ1-1; 8 bases are a match to TRBD1. V was pared by 3 bases and J by 11 bases, with 11 bases of the junction left unmatched. Looked up from germline, CDR1 is MDHEN and CDR2 is SYDVKM. The CDR3 has 14 amino acids. Based on the CDR3 plus reference TRBV28 and TRBJ1-1, the full variable domain is DVKVTQSSRYLVKRTGEKVFLECVQDMDHENMFWYRQDPGLGLRLIYFSYDVKMKEKGDIPEGYSVSREKKERFSLILESASTNQTSMYLCASSFGDRPTRAFFGQGTRLTVV.